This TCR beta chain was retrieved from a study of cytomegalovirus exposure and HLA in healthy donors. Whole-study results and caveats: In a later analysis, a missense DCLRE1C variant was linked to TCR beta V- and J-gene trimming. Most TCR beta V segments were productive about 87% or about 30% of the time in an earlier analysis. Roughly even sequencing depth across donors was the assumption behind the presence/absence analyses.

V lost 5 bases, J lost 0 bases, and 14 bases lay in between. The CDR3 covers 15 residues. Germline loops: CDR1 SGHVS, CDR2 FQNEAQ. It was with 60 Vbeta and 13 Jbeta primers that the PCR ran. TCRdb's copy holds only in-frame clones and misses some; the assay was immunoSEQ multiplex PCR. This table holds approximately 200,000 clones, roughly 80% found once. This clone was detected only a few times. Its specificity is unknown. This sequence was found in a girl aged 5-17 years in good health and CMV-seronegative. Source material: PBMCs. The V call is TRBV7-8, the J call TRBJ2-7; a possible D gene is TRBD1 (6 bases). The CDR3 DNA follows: TGTGCCAGCAGCCGGCCTGGGGACAACTCCTACGAGCAGTACTTC. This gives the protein CASSRPGDNSYEQYF.